Here is one T cell receptor beta chain with its context. Its matching antigen is unknown. TCRdb analysed the reads with MiXCR anew, one entry per CDR3 protein. Among fewer than 1,000,000 distinct CDR3 sequences listed, around 30% were seen once. The CDR3 has 16 amino acids. Germline V gene sequence: CDR1 MDHEN, CDR2 SYDVKM. The junction had 13 bases not matched to a gene; V was cut back by 6 bases and J by 7 bases. The sample comes from a study of T cell repertoires in cytomegalovirus infection. Looking at the study overall: Matching HLA type, along with CMV infection, was indicated by public TCR beta signatures.

This chain connects TRBV28 to TRBJ2-1, with 9 bases aligning to TRBD2. Sequencing was performed on cultured CD8+ T cells from PBMCs, taken from culture after CMV antigen stimulation. The sequence came from a human donor in good health (CMV status not recorded). Some clones in this sample may be carry-over from other donors' samples. CDR3 region: CASSLGRGGLSNEQFF. The CDR3 bases are TGTGCCAGCAGCCTGGGGCGGGGGGGCCTTTCGAATGAGCAGTTCTTC. The full variable domain, completed using reference TRBV28 and TRBJ2-1, is DVKVTQSSRYLVKRTGEKVFLECVQDMDHENMFWYRQDPGLGLRLIYFSYDVKMKEKGDIPEGYSVSREKKERFSLILESASTNQTSMYLCASSLGRGGLSNEQFFGPGTRLTVL.